This T cell receptor beta chain was observed in a study of blood T cell repertoires in COVID-19. Background on the study: From the United States, Italy and Spain came samples of acute and convalescent COVID-19. T cells, B-cell-depleted T cells, or PBMCs provided the cDNA or gDNA that served as material.

Original processing methods: Nucleated cell counts were estimated from reference gene primer amplification. Data came from immunoSEQ multiplex PCR; TCRdb stores just in-frame clones and leaves some out. V, J and clone size were drawn from that table, and D and trimming were deduced from the DNA. This table has a few hundred thousand clones, about nine tenths appearing once. From germline, CDR1 is MNHEY and CDR2 SVGAGI. Trimming cost V 6 bases and J 5 bases, with 10 bases left between them. The CDR3 runs to 13 residues. This clonotype was obtained from a woman aged 60-75 years with acute or convalescent COVID-19. The chain recombines TRBV6-5 with TRBJ1-4; weak D call: TRBD1 (5 bases). Sequencing was performed on peripheral blood. The DNA for the CDR3 is TGTGCCAGCAGCCGACAGAAAAATGAAAAACTGTTTTTT. It translates to CASSRQKNEKLFF.